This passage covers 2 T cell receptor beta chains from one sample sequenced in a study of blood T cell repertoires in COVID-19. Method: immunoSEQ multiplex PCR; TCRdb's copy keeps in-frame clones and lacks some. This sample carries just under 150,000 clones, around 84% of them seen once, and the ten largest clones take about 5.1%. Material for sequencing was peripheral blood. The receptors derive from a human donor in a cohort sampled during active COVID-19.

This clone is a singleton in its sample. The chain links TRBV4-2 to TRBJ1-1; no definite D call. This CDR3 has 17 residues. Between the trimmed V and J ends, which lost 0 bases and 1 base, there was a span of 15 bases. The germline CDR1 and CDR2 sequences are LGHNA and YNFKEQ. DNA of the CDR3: TGTGCCAGCAGCCAAGAGGAAGTCGGAGTTTGGAACACTGAAGCTTTCTTT. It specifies CASSQEEVGVWNTEAFF.

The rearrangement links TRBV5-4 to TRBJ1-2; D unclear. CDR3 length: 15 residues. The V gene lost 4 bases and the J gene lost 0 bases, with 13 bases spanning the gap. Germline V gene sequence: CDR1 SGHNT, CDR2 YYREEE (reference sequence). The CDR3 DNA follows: TGTGCCAGCAGCGTTGACCCTGCGGCTAACTATGGCTACACCTTC. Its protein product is CASSVDPAANYGYTF.